This is a list of T cell receptor beta chains from one sample in a study of cytomegalovirus exposure and HLA in healthy donors. Assay: immunoSEQ multiplex PCR; the TCRdb copy retains only in-frame clones and omits some. The table includes about 170,000 clones, 65% to 85% detected once. Sequencing used PBMCs. The receptors stem from a woman in her forties or fifties in good health and CMV-seropositive. Each CDR3 is given with its conserved first and last residue. A D gene is named only where the DNA matches it firmly. Some rows mark clone size as missing; the rest say once, few, many or name a class of expanded clone.

J gene: TRBJ1-2
clone size: once
D gene: .
V gene: TRBV6-6
CDR3 DNA: TGTGCCAGCAGTTACTCGGGGGGGGCATTCGATGGCTACACCTTC
CDR3 protein: CASSYSGGAFDGYTF

J gene: TRBJ2-5
clone size: .
D gene: .
V gene: TRBV9
CDR3 DNA: TGTGCCAGCAGCGGAGTTGGTGAGCAGTACTTC
CDR3 protein: CASSGVGEQYF

J gene: TRBJ2-7
clone size: .
D gene: .
V gene: TRBV5-4
CDR3 DNA: TGTGCCAGCAGCTTGGGGGGGGTGACGGGCTACGAGCAGTACTTC
CDR3 protein: CASSLGGVTGYEQYF

J gene: TRBJ1-1
clone size: few
D gene: .
V gene: TRBV10-3
CDR3 DNA: TGTGCCATCCAACTGACAGGGAACACTGAAGCTTTCTTT
CDR3 protein: CAIQLTGNTEAFF

J gene: TRBJ2-5
clone size: .
D gene: TRBD1
V gene: TRBV6-1
CDR3 DNA: TGTGCCAGCAGTGAAACCCGACAGGGGACGACCCAGTACTTC
CDR3 protein: CASSETRQGTTQYF

J gene: TRBJ1-2
clone size: .
D gene: .
V gene: TRBV7-9
CDR3 DNA: TGTTCCAGCAGCCCGCCGGGGGACGGGTCCAACTATGGCTACACCTTC
CDR3 protein: CSSSPPGDGSNYGYTF

J gene: TRBJ1-5
clone size: .
D gene: .
V gene: TRBV19
CDR3 DNA: TGTGCCAGTAGCCCCGGGGATCAGCCCCAGCATTTT
CDR3 protein: CASSPGDQPQHF

J gene: TRBJ2-3
clone size: .
D gene: .
V gene: TRBV7-6
CDR3 DNA: TGTGCCAGCTCCCACAGGGCAGATACGCAGTATTTT
CDR3 protein: CASSHRADTQYF

J gene: TRBJ1-3
clone size: .
D gene: .
V gene: TRBV10-3
CDR3 DNA: TGTGCCATCAGTGATGGGGGCGGAAAGAATTCTGGAAACACCATATATTTT
CDR3 protein: CAISDGGGKNSGNTIYF

J gene: TRBJ1-2
clone size: many
D gene: TRBD1
V gene: TRBV2
CDR3 DNA: TGTGCCAGCAGCACGGGACAGTTCTATGGCTACACCTTC
CDR3 protein: CASSTGQFYGYTF

J gene: TRBJ2-3
clone size: .
D gene: .
V gene: TRBV9
CDR3 DNA: TGTGCCAGCAGCGTAGGGCACGGGAGAGATACGCAGTATTTT
CDR3 protein: CASSVGHGRDTQYF

J gene: TRBJ1-5
clone size: .
D gene: .
V gene: TRBV5-3
CDR3 DNA: TGTGCCAGAAGCTTGGTCCCAGGCAATCAGCCCCAGCATTTT
CDR3 protein: CARSLVPGNQPQHF

J gene: TRBJ2-1
clone size: .
D gene: TRBD2
V gene: TRBV7-2
CDR3 DNA: TGTGCCAGCAGCTTAGGGATAGCGGGCACCAATGAGCAGTTCTTC
CDR3 protein: CASSLGIAGTNEQFF

J gene: TRBJ2-7
clone size: .
D gene: TRBD1
V gene: TRBV4-2
CDR3 DNA: TGTGCCAGCAGCCCCCGGGACAGGGGATTTGGGCAGGGGGACGAGCAGTACTTC
CDR3 protein: CASSPRDRGFGQGDEQYF